The 27 T cell receptor beta chains presented below share a single source sample, sequenced in a study of cytomegalovirus exposure and HLA in healthy donors. The PCR contained 60 Vbeta and 13 Jbeta primers. This table comes from immunoSEQ multiplex PCR, and its TCRdb copy is limited to in-frame clones, with some not included. The table shows roughly 160,000 clones, with around four fifths occurring only once. Sequencing was performed on PBMCs. The receptors here all came from a man in his thirties or forties in good health and CMV-seronegative.

The rearrangement uses TRBV29-1 and TRBJ1-4; TRBD1 might be the D (6 bases). V lost 6 bases to trimming and J lost 0 bases, with 14 bases between them. Germline CDR1 and CDR2: SQVTM and ANQGSEA. CDR3 length: 15 amino acids. The CDR3 is CSVTTGPATNEKLFF. CDR3 nucleotide sequence: TGCAGCGTAACAACAGGGCCTGCAACTAATGAAAAACTGTTTTTT.

The chain uses TRBV6-5 and TRBJ2-7; D is possibly TRBD2 (6 bases). The V end lost 2 bases, the J end lost 0 bases, and 14 bases lay between the germline ends. The CDR3 has 16 amino acids. Germline CDR1 is MNHEY and CDR2 is SVGAGI. Here the CDR3 reads CASSYPPWDSSYEQYF. CDR3 DNA: TGTGCCAGCAGTTACCCACCCTGGGACTCCTCCTACGAGCAGTACTTC.

The chain carries TRBV4-3 and TRBJ1-5, with 7 bases fitting TRBD1. Germline V gene lookup returns CDR1 LGHNA and CDR2 YSLEER. This CDR3 has 19 amino acids. The trim removed 0 bases at V and 0 bases at J, leaving 11 bases unmatched. The CDR3 sequence: CASSQDAAGGFFSNQPQHF. The CDR3 region has the DNA TGCGCCAGCAGCCAAGACGCGGCAGGGGGTTTCTTTAGCAATCAGCCCCAGCATTTT.

The gene calls are TRBV15 and TRBJ2-6; D is undetermined. The CDR3 covers 18 residues. V was clipped by 1 base and J by 0 bases, with 13 bases between them. From germline, CDR1 is LNHNV and CDR2 YYDKDF (reference sequence). Here the CDR3 reads CATSRGQVMTSGANVLTF. The DNA for the CDR3 is TGTGCCACCAGCAGAGGTCAGGTGATGACCTCTGGGGCCAACGTCCTGACTTTC.

This clone occurred a few times. The chain is built from TRBV4-3 and TRBJ2-2; D possibly corresponds to TRBD2 (5 bases). In germline, CDR1 is LGHNA, CDR2 YSLEER. The germline V and J ends were trimmed by 3 bases and 4 bases, with 12 bases remaining between them. The CDR3 length is 15 residues. The CDR3 DNA reads TGCGCCAGCAGCCAGTCCCCGGGGAGCACCGGGGAGCTGTTTTTT. It encodes CASSQSPGSTGELFF.

The chain employs TRBV29-1 and TRBJ2-5; 12 nucleotides line up with TRBD2. Germline assignment: CDR1 SQVTM and CDR2 ANQGSEA. This CDR3 comprises 14 residues. Trimming removed 6 bases from V and 5 bases from J; junction bases left unmatched: 7. This chain's CDR3 is CSVARTSGMETQYF. The DNA of the CDR3 is TGCAGCGTAGCCCGGACTAGCGGGATGGAGACCCAGTACTTC.

This clone occurred once. The chain has TRBV18 and TRBJ2-1; possible D gene TRBD1, 6 bases. V lost 5 bases and J lost 5, with 22 bases in between. This CDR3 is built from 17 residues. Germline CDR1 KGHSH, CDR2 LQKENI. CDR3 region: CASSRPRDTKSHNEQFF. Here the CDR3 DNA reads TGTGCCAGCTCAAGACCCCGGGACACAAAATCCCACAATGAGCAGTTCTTC.

This rearrangement joins TRBV19 to TRBJ2-7; 7 bases fit TRBD2. Germline V gives CDR1 LNHDA, CDR2 SQIVND (reference sequence). The ends lost 0 bases at V and 4 bases at J; junction bases unmatched: 3. The CDR3 contains 14 residues. The CDR3 region has the DNA TGTGCCAGTAGTATAGATGGGAGGGGTTACGAGCAGTACTTC. Amino acid sequence: CASSIDGRGYEQYF.

V is TRBV5-1 and J is TRBJ1-1; 8 bases map to TRBD1. The length of the CDR3 is 16 residues. Losses at the gene ends were 0 bases for V and 5 bases for J; bases not matched to a gene: 9. CDR1 SGHRS and CDR2 YFSETQ come from the germline V gene. The DNA of the CDR3 is TGCGCCAGCAGCTTGGACCCAGGGGGCGCGGGTACTGAAGCTTTCTTT. Its protein is CASSLDPGGAGTEAFF.

The chain combines TRBV4-1 with TRBJ2-7; 8 bases line up with TRBD1. CDR3 length: 15 amino acids. Per germline, CDR1 MGHRA and CDR2 YSYEKL. Trimming at V came to 6 bases and at J to 2 bases, leaving 9 bases not matched to a gene. CDR3 sequence (DNA): TGCGCCAGCAGGGGGGGTTTACAGGGGGCCTACGAGCAGTACTTC. Translation: CASRGGLQGAYEQYF.

The chain has TRBV10-3 and TRBJ1-3; possibly TRBD1 for D (5 bases). This CDR3 is built from 12 residues. The ends were cut back, 10 bases at V and 0 bases at J, with 7 bases in the middle. Germline CDR1 and CDR2: ENHRY and SYGVKD. This CDR3 reads CANQGSGNTIYF. The DNA of the CDR3 is TGTGCCAACCAGGGCTCTGGAAACACCATATATTTT.

The chain links TRBV9 to TRBJ2-2, with TRBD2 identical over 9 bases. The ends lost 5 bases at V and 5 bases at J; junction bases unmatched: 10. This CDR3 comprises 16 residues. Germline CDR1 and CDR2: SGDLS and YYNGEE. The CDR3 loop is CASRKGGGAGTGELFF. CDR3 DNA sequence: TGTGCCAGCAGAAAAGGCGGGGGGGCCGGGACCGGGGAGCTGTTTTTT. The full variable domain, completed using reference TRBV9 and TRBJ2-2, is DSGVTQTPKHLITATGQRVTLRCSPRSGDLSVYWYQQSLDQGLQFLIQYYNGEERAKGNILERFSAQQFPDLHSELNLSSLELGDSALYFCASRKGGGAGTGELFFGEGSRLTVL.

The V and J genes are TRBV6-5 and TRBJ2-7; D call uncertain. Germline CDR1 reads MNHEY; CDR2 reads SVGAGI. V was pared by 5 bases and J by 4 bases, with 12 bases between. The CDR3 totals 13 residues. The CDR3: CASSRTAIYEQYF. The CDR3 nucleotides are TGTGCCAGCAGTCGAACAGCAATTTACGAGCAGTACTTC.

This clone was seen only a few times. The V gene is TRBV19, the J gene TRBJ2-7; 8 bases are shared with TRBD2. V shed 10 bases and J 4 bases; nucleotides not matched to a gene: 9. The CDR3 extends over 13 amino acids. Germline assignment: CDR1 LNHDA and CDR2 SQIVND (reference sequence). CDR3 loop: CATSNGGGYEQYF. For the CDR3, the DNA is TGTGCCACCTCCAACGGGGGGGGATACGAGCAGTACTTC.

The chain joins TRBV9 to TRBJ1-6; D not resolved. Germline CDR1 SGDLS, CDR2 YYNGEE. This CDR3 spans 15 amino acids. The V end lost 0 bases, the J end lost 7 bases, and 11 bases lay between the germline ends. The CDR3 DNA reads as TGTGCCAGCAGCGTAGAGGCCGGGATAAATTCACCCCTCCACTTT. Its protein product is CASSVEAGINSPLHF.

This chain uses TRBV4-1 with TRBJ2-7; the D gene is possibly TRBD1 (5 bases). Germline CDR1 and CDR2: MGHRA and YSYEKL. The CDR3 loop spans 16 amino acids. V shed 5 bases and J shed 2 bases, with 19 bases lying between them. CDR3 sequence reads: CASSGANDASAYEQYF. CDR3 coding DNA: TGCGCCAGCAGCGGGGCAAACGATGCGTCCGCCTACGAGCAGTACTTC.

The CDR3 region is CASSLGLAGADTQYF. CDR3 sequence (DNA): TGTGCCAGCAGCCTGGGACTAGCGGGAGCAGATACGCAGTATTTT. V and J are TRBV7-9 and TRBJ2-3; TRBD2 aligns across 14 bases. Germline V gene lookup returns CDR1 SEHNR and CDR2 FQNEAQ (reference sequence). V shed 5 bases and J 4 bases; nucleotides not matched to a gene: 2. The CDR3 spans 15 residues.

This clone appeared a few times. The J gene is TRBJ2-7, the V gene TRBV2; D uncertain. The V gene's germline CDR1 is SNHLY and CDR2 FYNNEI. CDR3 size: 12 residues. Trimming shortened V by 3 bases and J by 3 bases, and 6 bases separated the two germline ends. The CDR3, as DNA: TGTGCCAGCAGTGAGTACGGCTACGAGCAGTACTTC. Translating gives CASSEYGYEQYF.

The V and J genes are TRBV6-1 and TRBJ2-3, with D perhaps TRBD1 (6 bases). V lost 4 bases to trimming and J lost 3 bases, with 11 bases between them. The CDR3 contains 14 residues. Germline V gene data show CDR1 as MNHNS and CDR2 as SASEGT. The CDR3 sequence is CASSGDRKTDTQYF. CDR3 DNA: TGTGCCAGCAGTGGTGACAGGAAAACAGATACGCAGTATTTT.

The genes are TRBV28 and TRBJ2-7; D not resolved. Per germline, CDR1 MDHEN and CDR2 SYDVKM. V dropped 1 base and J dropped 1 base, with 11 bases sitting between them. This CDR3 is 15 amino acids long. Here the CDR3 DNA reads TGTGCCAGCAGTTTATCTCTCCCCGGTTCCTACGAGCAGTACTTC. Translating gives CASSLSLPGSYEQYF.

This chain connects TRBV5-1 to TRBJ1-5; the D is unclear. Germline lookup yields CDR1 SGHRS and CDR2 YFSETQ. Trimming took 4 bases from V and 6 from J, leaving 11 bases between them. CDR3 length: 13 residues. CDR3 sequence reads: CASSADGIQPQHF. The CDR3 nucleotides are TGCGCCAGCAGCGCAGACGGGATTCAGCCCCAGCATTTT.

The chain is built from TRBV6-5 and TRBJ2-7, with 9 bases lining up with TRBD1. Germline loops: CDR1 MNHEY, CDR2 SVGAGI. The trim removed 6 bases at V and 3 bases at J, leaving 9 bases unmatched. The CDR3 spans 15 residues. For the CDR3, the DNA is TGTGCCAGCAGCGCCCCGGGACAGGGCAACTACGAGCAGTACTTC. It codes for CASSAPGQGNYEQYF.

The chain links TRBV7-2 to TRBJ1-4; D is uncertain. CDR1 is SGHTA and CDR2 is FQGNSA in the germline V gene. The CDR3 totals 14 residues. V was shortened by 2 bases and J by 4 bases, with 8 bases between the two germline ends. The CDR3 sequence: CASSLLGDNEKLFF. DNA of the CDR3: TGTGCCAGCAGCTTACTCGGGGATAATGAAAAACTGTTTTTT.

This chain connects TRBV27 to TRBJ2-7; the D gene is possibly TRBD2 (5 bases). This CDR3 has 19 residues. CDR1 and CDR2 from the germline V gene are MNHEY and SMNVEV (reference sequence). The V and J ends lost 1 base and 5 bases respectively, with 27 bases between them. CDR3 nucleotide sequence: TGTGCCAGCAGTTTATTTTTCGTTCGGGGAGTCGCCCTTGCCCACGAGCAGTACTTC. Its protein is CASSLFFVRGVALAHEQYF.

As to this clone: Within the sample, other DNA sequences also encode this same CDR3. V and J are TRBV6-5 and TRBJ2-2; the D gene is possibly TRBD2 (5 bases). The germline V and J ends were trimmed by 6 bases and 3 bases, with 5 bases remaining between them. The CDR3 is made up of 12 amino acids. CDR1 is MNHEY, CDR2 SVGAGI, per germline. Here the CDR3 DNA reads TGTGCCAGCAGGAGGGACACCGGGGAGCTGTTTTTT. Its translation: CASRRDTGELFF.

The J gene is TRBJ2-1, the V gene TRBV9; 9 nucleotides line up with TRBD1. The junction had 7 bases not matched to a gene; V was cut back by 4 bases and J by 5 bases. This CDR3 spans 15 amino acids. Germline loops: CDR1 SGDLS, CDR2 YYNGEE. DNA of the CDR3: TGTGCCAGCAGCCAACAGGGGGCGTTAAACAATGAGCAGTTCTTC. Translating gives CASSQQGALNNEQFF.

The chain combines TRBV4-3 with TRBJ2-7; TRBD2 matches 10 bases. Per germline, CDR1 LGHNA and CDR2 YSLEER. Trimming removed 3 bases from V and 0 bases from J; junction bases left unmatched: 5. CDR3 length: 16 residues. CDR3 DNA: TGCGCCAGCAGCCAGGTAGCGGGAGGCGTCTCCTACGAGCAGTACTTC. Protein product: CASSQVAGGVSYEQYF.